The rows below give T cell receptor beta chains drawn from one sample of a study of stem cell transplantation in POMP-related autoinflammatory disease. Assay used: immunoSEQ multiplex PCR; TCRdb lists only in-frame clones, some missing. The sample has 30,000 or so clones; 85% to 90% are singletons. Here the sequenced sample was CD4+ T cells from PBMCs, taken before stem cell transplantation. Receptor source: a human donor with POMP-related autoinflammation and immune dysregulation (PRAID). CDR3s include the opening cysteine and the closing phenylalanine or tryptophan. Size is stated for part of the rows, as once, few or many counts, or as a class when the clone is expanded.

V gene	J gene	clone size	CDR3 protein
TRBV5-1	TRBJ1-5	.	CASSFGGGQPQHF
TRBV6-5	TRBJ2-2	.	CASSTTGRRTGELFF
TRBV9	TRBJ2-4	.	CASSVGEGIGFKNIQYF
TRBV9	TRBJ2-3	.	CASSTGEEADTQYF
TRBV10-3	TRBJ1-5	once	CAISPGTDQPQHF
TRBV12-5	TRBJ2-1	.	CASGLPRAGTGGDEQFF
TRBV11-2	TRBJ2-3	.	CASSLGTDTQYF
TRBV18	TRBJ2-7	.	CASSQSWDRGSYEQYF
TRBV6-5	TRBJ1-1	once	CASSYSDRVGTEAFF
TRBV5-5	TRBJ2-7	.	CASSLRSGSSYEQYF
TRBV29-1	TRBJ1-2	once	CSVDAQAGNYGYTF
TRBV19	TRBJ1-1	.	CASSIQGNTEAFF
TRBV6-1	TRBJ1-1	.	CASSEPDRTRITEAFF
TRBV7-2	TRBJ1-4	once	CASSVGGTGREKLFF
TRBV19	TRBJ2-1	.	CASSQKGNEQFF
TRBV20-1	TRBJ2-1	.	CSARDSDEQFF
TRBV5-1	TRBJ2-3	.	CASSRLAGSTDTQYF
TRBV6-1	TRBJ1-4	.	CASVLYLATNEKLFF
TRBV5-6	TRBJ1-4	.	CASSLEGVEEKLFF
TRBV4-1	TRBJ2-7	.	CASSQGGGVEQYF
TRBV2	TRBJ1-5	.	CASSVEDGQPQHF
TRBV7-2	TRBJ1-4	.	CASSFGTGAGKLFF
TRBV5-4	TRBJ2-5	.	CASTSGLAGQETQYF
TRBV10-1	TRBJ2-3	.	CASSDETGSDTQYF
TRBV10-3	TRBJ2-1	.	CAIRTGTSGGNEQFF
TRBV7-9	TRBJ2-3	.	CASKWGGTDTQYF
TRBV7-2	TRBJ2-5	.	CASSLAGYVTQYF
TRBV5-6	TRBJ1-2	.	CASSSRTWYGYTF
TRBV11-2	TRBJ1-5	few	CASSLDRDQPQHF
TRBV11-2	TRBJ2-7	.	CASSLGQGIEQYF
TRBV5-1	TRBJ2-2	.	CASSLAGAPGTGELFF
TRBV7-7	TRBJ2-3	.	CASSFGSGGQDTQYF
TRBV6-5	TRBJ1-2	.	CASRNTGGNYGYTF
TRBV6-5	TRBJ1-5	.	CASSRLRDRVNQHF
TRBV5-1	TRBJ1-3	few	CASSSGQPSGNTIYF
TRBV28	TRBJ2-7	.	CASSLVGPEQYF
TRBV6-6	TRBJ1-1	.	CASSDRGAGAFF
TRBV4-1	TRBJ1-6	.	CASSQDPRTGPLAALHF
TRBV10-1	TRBJ2-1	.	CASSVGHGNEQFF
TRBV11-3	TRBJ2-3	once	CASSKGEVGTDTQYF
TRBV7-2	TRBJ2-4	.	CASSLSIAKNIQYF
TRBV5-1	TRBJ2-6	.	CASSLGLSGANVLTF
TRBV11-2	TRBJ2-1	.	CASSWQQGAVVNEQFF
TRBV25-1	TRBJ2-3	.	CASSGETDFTDTQYF
TRBV29-1	TRBJ1-1	few	CSVEDLGTSEAFF
TRBV28	TRBJ1-5	.	CASRPIGGQVLNQPQHF
TRBV10-1	TRBJ2-7	.	CASSEERSQGEQYF
TRBV6-6	TRBJ2-5	.	CASSYGGGKETQYF
TRBV5-1	TRBJ2-4	.	CASSRLGWDSDIQYF
TRBV5-4	TRBJ2-5	.	CASSQDRAETQYF
TRBV11-1	TRBJ2-1	.	CASTRREQFF